This T cell receptor (beta chain) emerged from a study of blood T cell repertoires in COVID-19. Study summary: The United States, Italy and Spain provided the acute and convalescent COVID-19 samples.

Produced via immunoSEQ multiplex PCR; TCRdb's table is partial and in-frame only. Here the sample spans under 300,000 clones, 86% being singletons. The CDR3 is made up of 15 amino acids. Germline V lookup: CDR1 LGHDT, CDR2 YNNKEL (reference sequence). V lost 0 bases and J lost 6, with 9 bases in between. Patients in Seattle were enrolled during active infection, then followed longitudinally. The clonotype was recovered from a woman younger than 45 with COVID-19, enrolled during active disease. Sequencing was carried out using peripheral blood. The chain combines TRBV3-1 (or the pseudogene TRBV3-2) with TRBJ1-6; possible D gene TRBD1, 5 bases. This chain's CDR3 is CASSQDRGFNSPLHF. The CDR3 DNA follows: TGTGCCAGCAGCCAAGACCGGGGGTTTAATTCACCCCTCCACTTT.